The clone carrying this T cell receptor (beta chain) was counted only a few times. Germline-derived CDR1 and CDR2 are DFQATT and SNEGSKA (reference sequence). There are 16 residues in the CDR3. V was pared by 0 bases and J by 0 bases, with 12 bases between. The data were taken from a study of neurological immune-mediated disorders. Time point denoted: technical triplicate 1. For the sorted libraries, roughly 1 million CD4+ or CD8+ T cells were used. Synthesis of cDNA was carried out by template-switch 5'RACE. The reaction used 10-nucleotide random UMIs. Each CDR3 protein is one row after TCRdb ran MiXCR on the 5' RACE reads. The sample lists tens of thousands of distinct CDR3 sequences; roughly an eighth were seen once.

The sequenced sample was CD4+ T cells from blood. The sequence was obtained from a female donor with HTLV-1-associated myelopathy (HAM/TSP). The rearrangement joins TRBV20-1 to TRBJ2-1; D is possibly TRBD1 or TRBD2 (6 bases each). The chain's CDR3 is CSARDSEGGSYNEQFF. Here the CDR3 DNA reads TGCAGTGCTAGAGACTCTGAGGGGGGCTCCTACAATGAGCAGTTCTTC.